The entry that follows covers one T cell receptor (beta chain) sequence. This record comes from a study of blood T cell repertoires in COVID-19. Study at large: The origin of the acute and convalescent COVID-19 samples was the United States, Italy and Spain. The cDNA or gDNA used as material had been derived from T cells, B-cell-depleted T cells, or PBMCs.

The germline V gene has CDR1 LGHDT and CDR2 YNNKEL (reference sequence). The CDR3 consists of 12 residues. V gave up 3 bases and J gave up 3 bases, with 4 bases separating them. Patients from Seattle were sampled longitudinally, starting during active infection. TCRdb keeps only in-frame clones here, not all; method: immunoSEQ multiplex PCR. This sample carries roughly 180,000 clones, less than 85% of them seen once, and the ten largest clones take 8% to 8.5%. The source material was peripheral blood. This receptor was taken from a woman aged 55 to 70 with COVID-19, enrolled during active disease. This chain uses TRBV3-1 (or the pseudogene TRBV3-2) with TRBJ2-3; no reliable D call. DNA for the CDR3: TGTGCCAGCAGCCACCGGACAGATACGCAGTATTTT. Its protein is CASSHRTDTQYF.